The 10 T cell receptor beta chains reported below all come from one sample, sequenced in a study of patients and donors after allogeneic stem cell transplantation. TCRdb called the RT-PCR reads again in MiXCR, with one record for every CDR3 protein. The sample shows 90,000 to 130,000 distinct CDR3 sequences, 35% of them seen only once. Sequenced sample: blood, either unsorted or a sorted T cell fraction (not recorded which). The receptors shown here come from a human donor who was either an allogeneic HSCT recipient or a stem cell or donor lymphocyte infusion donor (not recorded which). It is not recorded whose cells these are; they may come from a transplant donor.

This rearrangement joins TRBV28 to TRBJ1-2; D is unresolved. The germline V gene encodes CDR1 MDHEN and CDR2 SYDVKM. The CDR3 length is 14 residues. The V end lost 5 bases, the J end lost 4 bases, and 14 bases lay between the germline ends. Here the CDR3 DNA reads TGTGCCAGCAGTACCTCCGGGCACCGCTATGGCTACACCTTC. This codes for CASSTSGHRYGYTF.

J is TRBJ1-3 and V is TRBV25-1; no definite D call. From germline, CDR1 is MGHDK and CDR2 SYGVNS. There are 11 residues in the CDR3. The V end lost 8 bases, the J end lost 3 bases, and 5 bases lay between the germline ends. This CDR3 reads CASSIGNTIYF. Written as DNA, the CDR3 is TGTGCCAGCTCGATTGGAAACACCATATATTTT.

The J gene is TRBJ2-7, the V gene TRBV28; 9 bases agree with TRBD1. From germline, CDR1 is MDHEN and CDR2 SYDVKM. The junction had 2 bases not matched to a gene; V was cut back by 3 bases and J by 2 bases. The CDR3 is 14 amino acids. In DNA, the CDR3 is TGTGCCAGCAGTTTGGGGGACAGGGCCTACGAGCAGTACTTC. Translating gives CASSLGDRAYEQYF.

DNA of the CDR3: TGTGCCAGCAGCAAAGTGCTAGCGGGAGTCCCTCCTTCCGAGCAGTACTTC. Amino acid sequence: CASSKVLAGVPPSEQYF. The J gene is TRBJ2-7, the V gene TRBV21-1; TRBD2 is the table's D call and was not checked against the DNA. TRBV21-1 is noted as a pseudogene. The CDR3 consists of 17 residues.

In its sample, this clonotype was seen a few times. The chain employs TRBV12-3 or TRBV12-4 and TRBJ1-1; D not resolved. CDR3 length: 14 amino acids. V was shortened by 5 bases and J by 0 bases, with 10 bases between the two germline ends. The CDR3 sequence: CASSRERMNTEAFF. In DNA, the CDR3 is TGTGCCAGCAGTAGGGAGCGGATGAACACTGAAGCTTTCTTT.

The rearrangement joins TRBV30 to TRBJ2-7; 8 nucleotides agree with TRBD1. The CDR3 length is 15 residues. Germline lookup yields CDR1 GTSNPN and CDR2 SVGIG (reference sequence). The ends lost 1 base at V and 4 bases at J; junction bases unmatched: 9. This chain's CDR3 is CAWSAGTGSFYEQYF. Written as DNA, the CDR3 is TGTGCCTGGAGTGCCGGGACAGGCTCTTTTTACGAGCAGTACTTC.

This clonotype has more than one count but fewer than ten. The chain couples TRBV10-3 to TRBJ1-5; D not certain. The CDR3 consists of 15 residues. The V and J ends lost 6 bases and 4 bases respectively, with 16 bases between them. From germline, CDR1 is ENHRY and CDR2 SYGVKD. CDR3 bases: TGTGCCATCAGCCCCGGGCCGCTAGAAAATCAGCCCCAGCATTTT. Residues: CAISPGPLENQPQHF.

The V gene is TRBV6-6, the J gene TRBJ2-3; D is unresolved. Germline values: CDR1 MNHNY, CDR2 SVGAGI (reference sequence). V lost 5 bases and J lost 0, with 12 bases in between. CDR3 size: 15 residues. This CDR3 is CASSDTQTSTDTQYF. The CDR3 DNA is TGTGCCAGCAGTGACACCCAAACTAGCACAGATACGCAGTATTTT.

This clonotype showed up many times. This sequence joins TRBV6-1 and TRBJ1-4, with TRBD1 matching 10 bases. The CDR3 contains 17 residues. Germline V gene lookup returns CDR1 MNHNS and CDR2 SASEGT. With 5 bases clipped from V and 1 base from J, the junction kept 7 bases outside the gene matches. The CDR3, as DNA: TGTGCCAGCAGTTCCCGGGACAGGGGAATAACTAATGAAAAACTGTTTTTT. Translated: CASSSRDRGITNEKLFF.

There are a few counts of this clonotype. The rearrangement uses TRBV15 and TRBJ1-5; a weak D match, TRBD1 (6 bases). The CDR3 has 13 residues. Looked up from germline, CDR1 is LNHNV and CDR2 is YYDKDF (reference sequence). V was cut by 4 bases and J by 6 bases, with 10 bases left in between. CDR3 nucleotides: TGTGCCACCAGCACCTTCAGGGGTCAGCCCCAGCATTTT. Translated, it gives CATSTFRGQPQHF.